The sequence of this T cell receptor (beta chain) was determined in a study of T cells in Graves' hyperthyroidism and ophthalmopathy. The length of the CDR3 is 12 residues. Germline V gene lookup returns CDR1 GTSNPN and CDR2 SVGIG (reference sequence). Trimming stripped 1 base from V and 5 bases from J, with 9 bases between. The TCR beta CDR3 regions underwent amplification using RNA transcripts as the source. In the first-round RT-PCR of the TCR CDR3, the HTBI primer set was used. Via MiXCR, TCRdb re-called the multiplex PCR reads, giving one row per CDR3 protein. The sample carries almost 600,000 distinct CDR3 sequences, over 11% recorded once. This clonotype has a handful of counts.

Source material: blood. The receptor's source is a woman between 25 and 40 years old with Graves' hyperthyroidism that later progressed to Graves' ophthalmopathy. This sequence joins TRBV30 and TRBJ2-7; D is possibly TRBD1 or TRBD2 (5 bases each). CDR3 sequence reads: CAWSAEGNEQYF. The CDR3 DNA follows: TGTGCCTGGAGTGCTGAGGGGAACGAGCAGTACTTC.